A single sample is the source of the 10 T cell receptor beta chains below, sequenced in a study of cytomegalovirus exposure and HLA in healthy donors. The PCR contained 60 Vbeta and 13 Jbeta primers. The data were produced by immunoSEQ multiplex PCR, yet TCRdb's version contains in-frame clones alone and is incomplete. This repertoire shows approximately 80,000 clones, over 75% found once; its top ten account for about 2.7%. The specimen was PBMCs. These receptor sequences come from a male donor in good health and CMV-seropositive.

CDR3 sequence (DNA): TGCGCCAGCAGCTCTAGCGGAGCCACCGGGGAGCTGTTTTTT. Translation: CASSSSGATGELFF. V usage is TRBV5-1 and J usage is TRBJ2-2; TRBD2 matches 7 bases. CDR1 SGHRS and CDR2 YFSETQ come from the germline V gene. This CDR3 comprises 14 residues. The J segment lost 4 bases and the V segment lost 3 bases, leaving 3 bases of the junction unmatched.

This clone occurred once. Written as DNA, the CDR3 is TGTGCCTCCGCTAGCGGGAGCCCAAACTACGAGCAGTACTTC. Its translation: CASASGSPNYEQYF. The genes are TRBV10-3 and TRBJ2-7; TRBD2 matches at 10 bases. V shed 11 bases and J 3 bases; nucleotides not matched to a gene: 10. This CDR3 spans 14 amino acids. Germline CDR1 and CDR2: ENHRY and SYGVKD.

This chain uses TRBV13 with TRBJ1-2, with D unresolved. This CDR3 spans 17 amino acids. CDR1 and CDR2 from the germline V gene are PRHDT and FYEKMQ (reference sequence). The V end was cut by 1 base, the J end by 0 bases, with 15 bases between. DNA of the CDR3: TGTGCCAGCAGCTTAGCTTTTCGGGGAGATCCTAACTATGGCTACACCTTC. It encodes CASSLAFRGDPNYGYTF.

This clone was picked up one time. J is TRBJ2-3 and V is TRBV6-1, with TRBD2 matching 8 bases. Per the germline V gene, CDR1 is MNHNS and CDR2 is SASEGT. The CDR3 is 16 amino acids. V lost 4 bases and J lost 2; bases outside the gene matches: 8. The CDR3 DNA is TGTGCCAGCAGTGCGCTTGTAGCGGGATCCACAGATACGCAGTATTTT. Its protein is CASSALVAGSTDTQYF.

The chain carries TRBV27 and TRBJ2-7; 7 bases are shared with TRBD1. Germline assignment: CDR1 MNHEY and CDR2 SMNVEV (reference sequence). Trimming at V came to 0 bases and at J to 1 base, leaving 3 bases not matched to a gene. The CDR3 totals 15 residues. CDR3 DNA: TGTGCCAGCAGTTTATCGGCAGGGGGTTCCTACGAGCAGTACTTC. It yields the protein CASSLSAGGSYEQYF.

The chain employs TRBV6-4 and TRBJ2-3; TRBD2 aligns across 9 bases. The length of the CDR3 is 15 residues. Losses at the gene ends were 5 bases for V and 0 bases for J; bases not matched to a gene: 3. The germline V gene has CDR1 MRHNA and CDR2 SNTAGT. CDR3 in amino acids: CASSTSGSSTDTQYF. The CDR3 DNA follows: TGTGCCAGCAGTACTAGCGGGTCTAGCACAGATACGCAGTATTTT.

The chain recombines TRBV15 with TRBJ1-4, with D unclear. In germline, CDR1 is LNHNV, CDR2 YYDKDF (reference sequence). The V and J ends lost 3 bases and 4 bases respectively, with 12 bases between them. CDR3 length: 15 residues. The CDR3 loop reads CATSSKQFGNEKLFF. The CDR3 coding sequence is TGTGCCACCAGCAGCAAACAGTTCGGTAATGAAAAACTGTTTTTT.

V usage is TRBV15 and J usage is TRBJ2-1; TRBD2 matches at 7 bases. Germline V gene sequence: CDR1 LNHNV, CDR2 YYDKDF (reference sequence). This CDR3 contains 16 residues. With 5 bases clipped from V and 6 bases from J, the junction kept 13 bases outside the gene matches. The CDR3 loop reads CATSPPLGPGGNEQFF. DNA of the CDR3: TGTGCCACCAGCCCCCCCCTGGGCCCGGGGGGCAATGAGCAGTTCTTC.

The chain combines TRBV19 with TRBJ1-1; D unresolved. V lost 5 bases, J lost 0 bases, and 10 bases lay in between. From germline, CDR1 is LNHDA and CDR2 SQIVND (reference sequence). The length of the CDR3 is 14 residues. The chain's CDR3 is CASSPRHMNTEAFF. The CDR3 coding sequence is TGTGCCAGTAGTCCCCGTCACATGAACACTGAAGCTTTCTTT.

CDR3 sequence reads: CASSLAQGPNSPLHF. In DNA, the CDR3 is TGTGCCAGCAGCTTAGCGCAGGGCCCCAATTCACCCCTCCACTTT. V is TRBV7-9 and J is TRBJ1-6; D is possibly TRBD1 (5 bases). V gave up 0 bases and J gave up 7 bases, with 10 bases separating them. The CDR3 has 15 residues. Germline V CDR1 and CDR2: SEHNR, FQNEAQ (reference sequence).